This T cell receptor beta chain is drawn from a study of response to subunit inactivated influenza vaccine. Study results and limitations: The authors suggested that every seasonal influenza vaccination recruits few new T cells.

Germline V gene lookup returns CDR1 SQVTM and CDR2 ANQGSEA. Trimming removed 3 bases at V and 1 base at J, with 7 bases between. The CDR3 is 12 amino acids. Many counts were recorded for this clonotype. The antigen remains undetermined. TCRdb itself ran the RT-PCR reads through MiXCR, one entry per CDR3 protein. The table shows 430,000 or so distinct CDR3 sequences, with about 10% occurring only once. This receptor was obtained from a man aged 50 or older who received an inactivated influenza vaccine. Sequencing used PBMCs from blood, obtained roughly 46 days after vaccination. This chain links TRBV29-1 with TRBJ2-7, with unresolved D. This CDR3 reads CSVDLGSYEQYF. CDR3 coding DNA: TGCAGCGTTGATCTGGGGTCCTACGAGCAGTACTTC.